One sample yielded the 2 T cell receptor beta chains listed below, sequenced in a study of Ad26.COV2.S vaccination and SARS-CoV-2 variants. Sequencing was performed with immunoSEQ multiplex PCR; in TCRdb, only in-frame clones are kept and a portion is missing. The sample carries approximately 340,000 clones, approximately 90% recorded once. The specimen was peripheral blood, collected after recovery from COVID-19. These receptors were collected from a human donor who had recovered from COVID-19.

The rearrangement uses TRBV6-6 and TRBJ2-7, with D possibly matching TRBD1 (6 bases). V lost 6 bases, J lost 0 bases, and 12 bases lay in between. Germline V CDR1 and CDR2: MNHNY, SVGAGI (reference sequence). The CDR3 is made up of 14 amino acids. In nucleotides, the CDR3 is TGTGCCAGCAGCCGGGACACGATCTCCTACGAGCAGTACTTC. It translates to CASSRDTISYEQYF.

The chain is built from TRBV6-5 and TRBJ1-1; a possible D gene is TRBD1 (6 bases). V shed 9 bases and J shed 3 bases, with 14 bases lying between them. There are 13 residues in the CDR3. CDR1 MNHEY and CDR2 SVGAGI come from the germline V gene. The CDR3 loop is CASGAGGHTEAFF. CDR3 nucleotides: TGTGCCAGTGGGGCCGGGGGGCACACTGAAGCTTTCTTT.